Listed here are 27 T cell receptor beta chains from one sample, sequenced in a study of cytomegalovirus exposure and HLA in healthy donors (dated 2017 in TCRdb). Receptor libraries were prepared by the immunoSEQ multiplex PCR assay. A mixture of 60 forward primers for TCR Vbeta segments and 13 reverse primers for TCR Jbeta segments was used in the multiplex PCR. The immuneACCESS repertoire file appears here via TCRdb, limited to in-frame rearrangements. These files lack a portion of the clones; in checked studies, under half of the deficit traces to unresolved V genes, and the cause of the others is not known. Here the sample has about 57,000 clones; 75% to 85% occur a single time. Around 4.1% of the sample comes from the top ten. Sequencing was done on a sample of PBMCs. These receptors were collected from a man aged 25 to 45 in good health and CMV-seronegative.

Only one count was recorded for this clone. The chain carries TRBV5-4 and TRBJ2-5, with 10 bases fitting TRBD1. The DNA end is a closer match to TRBJ2-7, so the J assignment may be wrong. Per the germline V gene, CDR1 is SGHNT and CDR2 is YYREEE (reference sequence). This CDR3 region has 15 residues. The CDR3 DNA follows: TGTGCCAGCAGCTACCGGACAGGGGGATCCTACGAGCAGTACTTC. It encodes CASSYRTGGSYEQYF.

The chain links TRBV11-2 to TRBJ2-5, with TRBD2 identical over 7 bases. Germline trimming cut 5 bases from V and 5 bases from J; bases unmatched to any gene: 8. The CDR3 has 14 residues. CDR1 SGHAT and CDR2 FQNNGV come from the germline V gene. This CDR3 is CASSPSGRGETQYF. CDR3 DNA: TGTGCCAGCAGCCCCTCAGGGCGGGGGGAGACCCAGTACTTC.

This chain connects TRBV2 to TRBJ2-1, with 12 bases identical to TRBD2. Unmatched junction bases numbered 9, after V lost 5 bases and J lost 4 bases. CDR1 SNHLY and CDR2 FYNNEI come from the germline V gene. This CDR3 comprises 17 residues. CDR3 sequence reads: CASSFRLAGEVYNEQFF. CDR3 sequence (DNA): TGTGCCAGCAGTTTTCGACTAGCGGGAGAGGTGTACAATGAGCAGTTCTTC. The whole variable domain, filled in from reference TRBV2 and TRBJ2-1, reads EPEVTQTPSHQVTQMGQEVILRCVPISNHLYFYWYRQILGQKVEFLVSFYNNEISEKSEIFDDQFSVERPDGSNFTLKIRSTKLEDSAMYFCASSFRLAGEVYNEQFFGPGTRLTVL.

This clone was counted a single time. This sequence joins TRBV19 and TRBJ2-5; D is possibly TRBD2 (6 bases). The length of the CDR3 is 14 residues. The ends were cut back, 6 bases at V and 1 base at J, with 12 bases in the middle. Germline-derived CDR1 and CDR2 are LNHDA and SQIVND (reference sequence). Here the CDR3 DNA reads TGTGCCAGTAGATCTCCGGGGGTCCAAGAGACCCAGTACTTC. Its translation is CASRSPGVQETQYF. Filled out from reference TRBV19 and TRBJ2-5, the complete variable domain reads DGGITQSPKYLFRKEGQNVTLSCEQNLNHDAMYWYRQDPGQGLRLIYYSQIVNDFQKGDIAEGYSVSREKKESFPLTVTSAQKNPTAFYLCASRSPGVQETQYFGPGTRLLVL.

The rearrangement joins TRBV7-8 to TRBJ2-5; 7 nucleotides agree with TRBD2. From germline, CDR1 is SGHVS and CDR2 FQNEAQ. The CDR3 sequence is 14 residues long. V dropped 3 bases and J dropped 5; count of bases not matched to a gene: 6. The CDR3 here is CASSLREGRETQYF. In nucleotides, the CDR3 is TGTGCCAGCAGCTTGAGGGAGGGGAGGGAGACCCAGTACTTC.

The chain carries TRBV5-4 and TRBJ2-7, with TRBD1 matching 9 bases. Germline V gene sequence: CDR1 SGHNT, CDR2 YYREEE (reference sequence). The CDR3 loop spans 15 amino acids. J was trimmed by 1 base and V by 4 bases; bases with no gene match: 6. The CDR3 nucleotides read TGTGCCAGCAGCCTAGGGACAGGGCCATCCTACGAGCAGTACTTC. This translates into CASSLGTGPSYEQYF. Drawing the rest from reference TRBV5-4 and TRBJ2-7, the complete variable domain is ETGVTQSPTHLIKTRGQQVTLRCSSQSGHNTVSWYQQALGQGPQFIFQYYREEENGRGNFPPRFSGLQFPNYSSELNVNALELDDSALYLCASSLGTGPSYEQYFGPGTRLTVT.

The chain recombines TRBV4-3 with TRBJ2-7; possible D gene TRBD1, 6 bases. Between the trimmed V and J ends, which lost 3 bases and 0 bases, there was a span of 12 bases. From germline, CDR1 is LGHNA and CDR2 YSLEER. The CDR3 has 15 amino acids. CDR3 in DNA: TGCGCCAGCAGCCATGAAACAGGGCCCTCCTACGAGCAGTACTTC. This codes for CASSHETGPSYEQYF.

This clone was found once. This chain joins TRBV5-6 and TRBJ1-2; D call uncertain. Trimming cost V 1 base and J 3 bases, with 13 bases left between them. The CDR3 runs to 15 residues. CDR1 and CDR2 from the germline V gene are SGHDT and YYEEEE. The CDR3 is CASSLRRRAYYGYTF. CDR3 DNA sequence: TGTGCCAGCAGCTTGAGGCGGAGGGCATACTATGGCTACACCTTC.

V usage is TRBV7-2 and J usage is TRBJ2-5; 12 bases are shared with TRBD2. CDR1 and CDR2 (germline): SGHTA, FQGNSA. There are 16 residues in the CDR3. The V gene end was trimmed by 4 bases and the J gene end by 7 bases; junction bases not matched to a gene: 10. The CDR3 here is CASSYASGRALGTQYF. CDR3 DNA sequence: TGTGCCAGCAGCTACGCTAGCGGGAGGGCCCTGGGGACCCAGTACTTC.

V is TRBV6-1 and J is TRBJ2-7; a possible D gene is TRBD2 (5 bases). Germline V gene data show CDR1 as MNHNS and CDR2 as SASEGT. The CDR3 has 18 residues. Trimming removed 1 base from V and 5 bases from J, with 24 bases in between. The CDR3 nucleotides are TGTGCCAGCAGTGAAGGAAGGATTGTCGGAGGCTACGTGGACGAGCAGTACTTC. This sequence encodes CASSEGRIVGGYVDEQYF.

This chain links TRBV7-9 with TRBJ1-2, with TRBD1 matching 7 bases. The germline V gene encodes CDR1 SEHNR and CDR2 FQNEAQ (reference sequence). The length of the CDR3 is 14 residues. V gave up 3 bases and J gave up 3 bases; unmatched junction bases: 4. Here the CDR3 reads CASSFGTAHYGYTF. The CDR3, as DNA: TGTGCCAGCAGCTTCGGGACAGCTCACTATGGCTACACCTTC.

This clone was seen once. This sequence joins TRBV4-1 and TRBJ2-1; D possibly corresponds to TRBD2 (5 bases). The CDR3 is made up of 13 amino acids. Germline CDR1 reads MGHRA; CDR2 reads YSYEKL. V lost 4 bases and J 6 bases, leaving 10 bases between the germline ends. CDR3 protein: CASSPLEGNEQFF. CDR3 DNA: TGCGCCAGCAGCCCCTTAGAGGGCAATGAGCAGTTCTTC.

The chain uses TRBV4-3 and TRBJ1-2; the D gene is possibly TRBD1 (5 bases). V was cut by 0 bases and J by 6 bases, with 11 bases left in between. CDR1 is LGHNA and CDR2 is YSLEER in the germline V gene. The CDR3 sequence is 14 residues long. The DNA of the CDR3 is TGCGCCAGCAGCCAAGATTGGCAGGGCGATGGCTACACCTTC. It translates to CASSQDWQGDGYTF.

This clone was seen only a few times. The V and J genes are TRBV5-6 and TRBJ2-7; tentative D call: TRBD1 (5 bases). Germline V CDR1 and CDR2: SGHDT, YYEEEE. The CDR3 length is 13 residues. V was pared by 3 bases and J by 3 bases, with 10 bases between. CDR3 DNA: TGTGCCAGCAGCTGGGATCAGGGCTACGAGCAGTACTTC. Its translation: CASSWDQGYEQYF.

This chain joins TRBV5-6 and TRBJ1-1; D may be TRBD1 (5 bases). This CDR3 region has 16 residues. V lost 0 bases, J lost 0 bases, and 12 bases lay in between. The germline V gene encodes CDR1 SGHDT and CDR2 YYEEEE. Here the CDR3 reads CASSLVFDSMNTEAFF. CDR3 DNA sequence: TGTGCCAGCAGCTTGGTCTTCGACAGTATGAACACTGAAGCTTTCTTT.

This chain links TRBV20-1 with TRBJ1-1; D unclear. The V and J ends lost 6 bases and 5 bases respectively, with 10 bases between them. Looked up from germline, CDR1 is DFQATT and CDR2 is SNEGSKA (reference sequence). This CDR3 has 11 residues. The CDR3 sequence: CSATEATEAFF. The CDR3 region has the DNA TGCAGTGCAACAGAAGCTACTGAAGCTTTCTTT.

The chain employs TRBV30 and TRBJ2-1; 9 nucleotides align to TRBD2. J gave up 8 bases and V 3 bases, and 14 bases lay outside the gene matches. Per the germline V gene, CDR1 is GTSNPN and CDR2 is SVGIG (reference sequence). This CDR3 comprises 16 residues. CDR3 coding DNA: TGTGCCTGGAGCTCCACGACTAGCGGTGAGGGGTATGAGCAGTTCTTC. Protein: CAWSSTTSGEGYEQFF.

The genes are TRBV7-9 and TRBJ2-2; 8 bases line up with TRBD1. The CDR3 runs to 16 residues. The ends lost 5 bases at V and 0 bases at J; junction bases unmatched: 5. Germline V lookup: CDR1 SEHNR, CDR2 FQNEAQ (reference sequence). For the CDR3, the DNA is TGTGCCAGCAGCCCACCGGGACAGGCGAACACCGGGGAGCTGTTTTTT. Residues: CASSPPGQANTGELFF.

This chain connects TRBV9 to TRBJ2-1, with TRBD1 matching 7 bases. With V trimmed by 5 bases and J by 0 bases, 5 bases remained unmatched. Germline CDR1 and CDR2: SGDLS and YYNGEE. This CDR3 is 15 amino acids long. CDR3 DNA: TGTGCCAGCAGTGCCGGGACAGTCTCCTACAATGAGCAGTTCTTC. Protein product: CASSAGTVSYNEQFF. The full variable domain, its missing parts supplied by reference TRBV9 and TRBJ2-1, is DSGVTQTPKHLITATGQRVTLRCSPRSGDLSVYWYQQSLDQGLQFLIQYYNGEERAKGNILERFSAQQFPDLHSELNLSSLELGDSALYFCASSAGTVSYNEQFFGPGTRLTVL.

The CDR3 is CASSLNPGTGTLPYEQYF. The CDR3, as DNA: TGCGCCAGCAGCTTGAACCCCGGGACAGGGACCCTACCCTACGAGCAGTACTTC. V gene TRBV5-1 combines with J gene TRBJ2-7; 9 bases line up with TRBD1. With V trimmed by 1 base and J by 2 bases, 13 bases remained unmatched. CDR1 is SGHRS, CDR2 YFSETQ, per germline. The CDR3 has 18 residues.

The V call is TRBV6-5, the J call TRBJ2-2, with TRBD2 matching over 7 bases. V shed 6 bases, J shed 5 bases, and the junction held 6 bases outside the gene matches. The germline V gene encodes CDR1 MNHEY and CDR2 SVGAGI. This CDR3 contains 14 residues. As DNA, the CDR3 is TGTGCCAGCAGGGGAGGGGCAAATACCGGGGAGCTGTTTTTT. Its translation: CASRGGANTGELFF.

V is TRBV6-5 and J is TRBJ1-1; D perhaps matches TRBD1 (5 bases). CDR1 and CDR2 (germline): MNHEY, SVGAGI. This CDR3 spans 13 amino acids. Between the trimmed V and J ends, which lost 6 bases and 7 bases, there was a span of 15 bases. The CDR3 here is CASSPRAGHEAFF. The CDR3 DNA sequence: TGTGCCAGCAGCCCCCGGGCTGGACATGAAGCTTTCTTT.

The gene calls are TRBV5-1 and TRBJ2-1, with TRBD2 matching 7 bases. This CDR3 is 16 amino acids long. Trimming cost V 3 bases and J 0 bases; bases outside gene matches: 6. Germline values: CDR1 SGHRS, CDR2 YFSETQ. The CDR3 nucleotides are TGCGCCAGCAGCTCCACAGCGGGGAGCTCCTACAATGAGCAGTTCTTC. This sequence encodes CASSSTAGSSYNEQFF. Together with reference TRBV5-1 and TRBJ2-1, the CDR3 gives the full variable domain: KAGVTQTPRYLIKTRGQQVTLSCSPISGHRSVSWYQQTPGQGLQFLFEYFSETQRNKGNFPGRFSGRQFSNSRSEMNVSTLELGDSALYLCASSSTAGSSYNEQFFGPGTRLTVL.

The rearrangement uses TRBV7-2 and TRBJ1-4; D unresolved. This CDR3 is 16 amino acids long. With 0 bases removed from V and 6 bases from J, the gap between germline ends came to 14 bases. CDR1 is SGHTA, CDR2 FQGNSA, per germline. The DNA for the CDR3 is TGTGCCAGCAGCTTAGCGCTCGGGAGGGATTATGAAAAACTGTTTTTT. This translates into CASSLALGRDYEKLFF.

The chain employs TRBV11-2 and TRBJ2-1, with 8 bases lining up with TRBD1. The junction had 3 bases not matched to a gene; V was cut back by 1 base and J by 4 bases. Germline CDR1 is SGHAT and CDR2 is FQNNGV. The CDR3 is 15 residues long. In DNA form, the CDR3 reads TGTGCCAGCAGCTTAGGGGGACAGGAGTACAATGAGCAGTTCTTC. Its protein product is CASSLGGQEYNEQFF.

This chain uses TRBV5-4 with TRBJ1-1; weak D call: TRBD1 (6 bases). V lost 1 base and J lost 3, with 7 bases in between. This CDR3 has 13 residues. The germline CDR1 and CDR2 sequences are SGHNT and YYREEE (reference sequence). CDR3 in amino acids: CASSLPGDTEAFF. DNA for the CDR3: TGTGCCAGCAGCTTGCCAGGGGACACTGAAGCTTTCTTT.

The count of this clone is one. The V gene is TRBV7-9, the J gene TRBJ2-7; a weak D match, TRBD2 (6 bases). This CDR3 is built from 15 residues. Per germline, CDR1 SEHNR and CDR2 FQNEAQ (reference sequence). The V gene lost 1 base and the J gene lost 5 bases, with 15 bases spanning the gap. As DNA, the CDR3 is TGTGCCAGCAGCTTAGATCCAGGCGGGGCCCACGAGCAGTACTTC. Translation gives CASSLDPGGAHEQYF.